This is a list of T cell receptor beta chains from one sample in a study of blood T cell repertoires in COVID-19. Clones were read by immunoSEQ multiplex PCR, and TCRdb kept only the in-frame ones, dropping some. This table has 270,000 or so clones, more than 65% appearing once. Sequencing input: PBMCs or T cells enriched from blood (not recorded which). These receptor sequences come from a man in his fifties or sixties who had recovered from COVID-19. Both conserved end residues are part of each CDR3. A D gene is named only where the DNA matches it firmly. A clone size is listed for some rows: how often the clone was seen (once, few, many), or a class if it is expanded.

J	D	V	size	CDR3	DNA
TRBJ1-1	TRBD1	TRBV7-9	.	CASSPAQGALIHTEAFF	TGTGCCAGCAGCCCTGCGCAGGGGGCCCTGATACACACTGAAGCTTTCTTT
TRBJ1-1	.	TRBV27	.	CATLRGTEAFF	TGTGCCACTCTTCGGGGCACTGAAGCTTTCTTT
TRBJ2-5	.	TRBV18	.	CASSQTHGGPETQYF	TGTGCCAGCTCACAAACTCACGGAGGGCCGGAGACCCAGTACTTC
TRBJ2-3	.	TRBV19	.	CASSPARGDTQYF	TGTGCCAGTAGTCCGGCACGCGGAGATACGCAGTATTTT
TRBJ2-5	TRBD2	TRBV5-1	.	CASSLSLAGGQETQYF	TGCGCCAGCAGCTTGAGTCTAGCGGGGGGGCAAGAGACCCAGTACTTC
TRBJ2-7	.	TRBV5-8	.	CASSPGQVNYEQYF	TGTGCCAGCAGCCCCGGTCAGGTAAACTACGAGCAGTACTTC
TRBJ2-1	.	TRBV6-5	.	CATGHWSGKHNEQFF	TGTGCCACTGGTCACTGGTCAGGGAAACACAATGAGCAGTTCTTC
TRBJ2-7	.	TRBV28	.	CASSPAFPGSPPKYEQYF	TGTGCCAGCAGCCCCGCATTCCCAGGCAGCCCACCAAAATACGAGCAGTACTTC
TRBJ1-2	TRBD1	TRBV7-8	.	CASSLHRGSNYGYTF	TGTGCCAGCAGCTTGCACAGGGGAAGTAACTATGGCTACACCTTC
TRBJ2-7	TRBD1	TRBV27	.	CASSFRGRAYEQYF	TGTGCCAGCAGTTTTAGGGGGCGCGCATACGAGCAGTACTTC
TRBJ2-3	.	TRBV12-5	.	CASGFPTPIRRTDTDTQYF	TGTGCTAGTGGTTTCCCGACCCCGATCCGGAGGACCGACACAGATACGCAGTATTTT
TRBJ2-3	TRBD2	TRBV7-3	.	CASSRSGGSTDTQYF	TGTGCCAGCAGCCGCAGCGGGGGAAGCACAGATACGCAGTATTTT
TRBJ2-5	TRBD2	TRBV5-1	.	CASSRLTSGGAGETQYF	TGCGCCAGCAGCCGGTTGACTAGCGGGGGGGCTGGGGAGACCCAGTACTTC
TRBJ2-7	TRBD2	TRBV7-2	.	CASSLAGRVYEQYF	TGTGCCAGCAGCTTAGCGGGGAGGGTCTACGAGCAGTACTTC
TRBJ1-6	.	TRBV16	.	CASSQFVGAINSPLHF	TGTGCCAGCAGCCAATTCGTAGGGGCGATTAATTCACCCCTCCACTTT
TRBJ1-5	.	TRBV19	.	CASSIWGVNQPQHF	TGTGCCAGTAGTATTTGGGGGGTCAATCAGCCCCAGCATTTT
TRBJ2-5	TRBD2	TRBV9	.	CASSVGSSGNVETQYF	TGTGCCAGCAGCGTAGGGTCTAGCGGGAATGTAGAGACCCAGTACTTC
TRBJ2-2	.	TRBV9	.	CASSALSPGELFF	TGTGCCAGCAGCGCCCTTAGCCCCGGGGAGCTGTTTTTT
TRBJ1-5	.	TRBV9	once	CASNSIENQPQHF	TGTGCCAGCAACAGTATTGAAAATCAGCCCCAGCATTTT
TRBJ1-2	TRBD1	TRBV5-4	.	CASSLRPGGDYGYTF	TGTGCCAGCAGCTTGCGGCCAGGGGGTGACTATGGCTACACCTTC
TRBJ1-3	.	TRBV3-1/TRBV3-2	.	CASSQDAVGDTIYF	TGTGCCAGCAGCCAAGATGCAGTCGGAGACACCATATATTTT
TRBJ2-2	.	TRBV12-3/TRBV12-4	once	CASSSSGKGLFF	TGTGCCAGCAGTTCGTCGGGGAAGGGGCTGTTTTTT
TRBJ1-2	TRBD1	TRBV7-9	.	CASSPRAGGGYGYTF	TGTGCCAGCAGCCCCCGGGCAGGGGGCGGCTATGGCTACACCTTC
TRBJ1-5	TRBD1	TRBV4-2	.	CASSQELGGDGNQPQHF	TGTGCCAGCAGCCAAGAGTTAGGGGGCGACGGCAATCAGCCCCAGCATTTT
TRBJ1-1	TRBD1	TRBV7-8	.	CASSPDRGRENTEAFF	TGTGCCAGCAGCCCGGACAGGGGGCGGGAGAACACTGAAGCTTTCTTT
TRBJ1-2	.	TRBV19	.	CASSISGFGYTF	TGTGCCAGTAGTATCTCGGGGTTTGGCTACACCTTC
TRBJ1-4	.	TRBV7-9	.	CASSRNEKLFF	TGTGCCAGCAGCCGGAATGAAAAACTGTTTTTT
TRBJ1-2	.	TRBV28	.	CASSFYLVSGGKSYGYTF	TGTGCCAGCAGTTTTTATCTAGTGAGTGGGGGGAAGAGCTATGGCTACACCTTC
TRBJ1-4	.	TRBV19	.	CASSEVPGGEKLFF	TGTGCCAGTAGTGAGGTCCCGGGTGGTGAAAAACTGTTTTTT
TRBJ2-5	TRBD1	TRBV5-1	once	CASSSRQGMKTQYF	TGCGCCAGCAGCTCACGACAGGGAATGAAGACCCAGTACTTC
TRBJ2-5	.	TRBV24-1	once	CATSAGETQYF	TGTGCCACCAGTGCCGGGGAGACCCAGTACTTC
TRBJ1-6	TRBD1	TRBV7-9	.	CASSPSRDRGPFSLALHF	TGTGCCAGCAGCCCGAGCCGGGACAGGGGGCCTTTTTCCCTCGCCCTCCACTTT
TRBJ1-3	TRBD1	TRBV25-1	.	CASSGPGTASGNTIYF	TGTGCCAGCAGTGGGCCCGGGACAGCCTCTGGAAACACCATATATTTT
TRBJ2-3	.	TRBV27	.	CASSFRLASSDTQYF	TGTGCCAGCAGTTTTCGTCTAGCATCGTCAGATACGCAGTATTTT
TRBJ2-2	TRBD1	TRBV19	.	CASSMGQANTGELFF	TGTGCCAGTAGTATGGGACAGGCGAACACCGGGGAGCTGTTTTTT
TRBJ2-5	TRBD2	TRBV16	.	CASSHGTSGYQETQYF	TGTGCCAGCAGCCACGGGACTAGCGGGTATCAAGAGACCCAGTACTTC
TRBJ1-4	TRBD1	TRBV28	.	CASSFRGGGTGPKLFF	TGTGCCAGCAGTTTCCGAGGCGGGGGGACAGGGCCAAAACTGTTTTTT
TRBJ1-6	.	TRBV27	.	CASSLFSSYNSPLHF	TGTGCCAGCAGCCTTTTTAGCTCCTATAATTCACCCCTCCACTTT
TRBJ2-7	.	TRBV2	.	CASSEQVITSYEQYF	TGTGCCAGCAGTGAACAGGTGATCACGTCCTACGAGCAGTACTTC
TRBJ1-1	TRBD1	TRBV29-1	.	CSVGQGATNTEAFF	TGCAGCGTTGGACAGGGGGCTACGAACACTGAAGCTTTCTTT
TRBJ2-3	TRBD1	TRBV5-1	.	CASRSGQGTDTQYF	TGCGCCAGCAGGTCCGGACAGGGAACAGATACGCAGTATTTT
TRBJ2-7	.	TRBV28	.	CASSQRILAGAYEQYF	TGTGCCAGCAGTCAACGCATCCTTGCGGGCGCCTACGAGCAGTACTTC
TRBJ2-1	TRBD2	TRBV19	once	CASSIDQRGGDEQFF	TGTGCCAGTAGTATAGACCAGCGGGGGGGCGATGAGCAGTTCTTC
TRBJ1-5	.	TRBV28	.	CASSLISGNYNNQPQHF	TGTGCCAGCAGTTTAATCTCCGGCAACTACAACAATCAGCCCCAGCATTTT
TRBJ2-2	.	TRBV18	.	CASSQARDINTGELFF	TGTGCCAGCTCACAAGCGAGGGATATAAACACCGGGGAGCTGTTTTTT
TRBJ1-2	.	TRBV3-1/TRBV3-2	.	CASSQGTPRANYGYTF	TGTGCCAGCAGCCAAGGGACACCAAGGGCTAACTATGGCTACACCTTC
TRBJ1-6	TRBD1	TRBV7-9	.	CASSLMGQGGSPLHF	TGTGCCAGCAGCTTAATGGGACAGGGAGGTTCACCCCTCCACTTT
TRBJ1-2	.	TRBV19	.	CASRGRNGYGYTF	TGTGCCAGCAGGGGCCGAAACGGGTATGGCTACACCTTC
TRBJ1-1	.	TRBV9	.	CASSVGQANTEAFF	TGTGCCAGCAGCGTAGGACAGGCGAACACTGAAGCTTTCTTT
TRBJ2-6	.	TRBV5-1	.	CASSLRGTQSVSGANVLTF	TGCGCCAGCAGCTTGAGAGGGACACAGAGTGTTTCTGGGGCCAACGTCCTGACTTTC
TRBJ2-5	.	TRBV5-1	.	CASRGRQVQETQYF	TGCGCCAGCAGGGGAAGACAGGTTCAAGAGACCCAGTACTTC
TRBJ1-6	TRBD1	TRBV5-1	.	CASSLRAGGGGDSPLHF	TGCGCCAGCAGCTTGCGGGCAGGGGGCGGCGGTGATTCACCCCTCCACTTT